The sequence of this T cell receptor beta chain was determined in a study of shared clonotypes between healthy human individuals. Note on this clone: Its cognate antigen is unknown.

It was CD45RO-negative cells, positively selected for CCR7, that made up naive CD8 cells, with terminally differentiated effector memory CD45RA+ cells excluded. Study outcomes and limitations: Non-shared clonotypes had lower generation probabilities than those shared by all four donors. Estimated clonotype richness was generally higher in naive than memory subsets. When naive CD4 clonotypes were compared across a handful of donors, 4% to 5.5% were shared.

CDR3 length: 12 residues. Trimming pared 3 bases from V and 7 bases from J, leaving 12 bases between. From germline, CDR1 is SQVTM and CDR2 ANQGSEA. In the source study's methods: Sequence data from immunoSEQ were junction-only and lacked quality scores; consequently, filtering differed. Using immunoSEQ multiplex PCR, the repertoire was profiled, and TCRdb retains in-frame clones only, with some absent. V, J and clone size are those of that table, while D and trimming were read from the DNA. The repertoire holds millions of clones, with about 92% as singletons. The source is a man aged 18 to 29 in good health. Some clones in this sample may be carry-over from other donors' samples. The sample comprised naive CD8+ T cells from PBMCs. The chain employs TRBV29-1 and TRBJ1-2; no firm D call. This chain's CDR3 is CSVESMARGYTF. As DNA, the CDR3 is TGCAGCGTTGAGAGCATGGCTCGTGGCTACACCTTC. Full variable domain (outside the CDR3, taken from reference TRBV29-1 and TRBJ1-2): SAVISQKPSRDICQRGTSLTIQCQVDSQVTMMFWYRQQPGQSLTLIATANQGSEATYESGFVIDKFPISRPNLTFSTLTVSNMSPEDSSIYLCSVESMARGYTFGSGTRLTVV.